This T cell receptor (beta chain) was retrieved from a study of molecular identifiers for immune sequencing clone quantification. For the study at large: Replicate RNA from roughly 20,000 or 100,000 naive CD8 T cells formed five aliquots; four were sequenced. Overall study results and limits: A single cell's spiked Jurkat TCR RNA was reportedly detectable among 900,000 to 1,000,000 naive cells.

Germline CDR1 is MNHNS and CDR2 is SASEGT. The CDR3 contains 16 residues. V was clipped by 4 bases and J by 3 bases, with 19 bases between them. A word on this clonotype: Its antigen is not identified.

Preparation of the bulk TCR libraries relied on previously described methods and listed TCR primers. TCRdb reanalysed the PCR reads using MiXCR and keeps one entry per CDR3 protein. In the table there are around 470,000 distinct CDR3 sequences, about a quarter of which are singletons. This chain links TRBV6-1 with TRBJ2-7, with D perhaps matching TRBD1 (6 bases). Source material: naive CD8+ T cells from blood, with Jurkat cell RNA spiked in. Specified subset: FACS-sorted CD8+CD4-CCR7+CD45RA+ naive T cells. The sequence came from a human donor in good health. Some libraries in this study had Jurkat cell RNA spiked in. The CDR3 DNA follows: TGTGCCAGCAGTGCCTATCCAGGGGAGAAACTCTACGAGCAGTACTTC. As protein: CASSAYPGEKLYEQYF.